The 29 T cell receptor beta chains in this list originate from one sample, sequenced in a study of T-cell reconstitution after alpha-beta-depleted transplantation in children. Library preparation (for TCRbeta) was performed with unique molecular identifiers. Using its own MiXCR run on the PCR reads, TCRdb lists one record per CDR3 protein. The sample records roughly 350,000 distinct CDR3 sequences, over 9% being singletons. This specimen consisted of PBMCs from the stem cell graft donor, obtained from the stem cell graft. Receptors were obtained from a human donor who donated a stem cell graft to a child with acute lymphoblastic leukemia.

V is TRBV28 and J is TRBJ1-2; D is possibly TRBD1 (5 bases). CDR1 is MDHEN, CDR2 SYDVKM, per germline. The CDR3 covers 12 residues. V gave up 5 bases and J gave up 9 bases, with 13 bases separating them. The CDR3 region is CASSPRGRSYTF. Written as DNA, the CDR3 is TGTGCCAGCAGTCCCCGGGGCCGTAGCTACACCTTC.

CDR3 coding DNA: TGCGCCAGCAGCTTGGCTGGGACAGGTTGGGGAGCACCAGATACGCAGTATTTT. Its protein is CASSLAGTGWGAPDTQYF. V is TRBV5-1 and J is TRBJ2-3, with 8 nucleotides matching TRBD1. Germline assignment: CDR1 SGHRS and CDR2 YFSETQ. The trim removed 0 bases at V and 4 bases at J, leaving 13 bases unmatched. The CDR3 loop spans 18 amino acids.

The chain employs TRBV20-1 and TRBJ2-1, with TRBD2 identical over 8 bases. Trimming at V came to 7 bases and at J to 16 bases, leaving 15 bases not matched to a gene. The CDR3 consists of 12 residues. Germline-derived CDR1 and CDR2 are DFQATT and SNEGSKA (reference sequence). CDR3 coding DNA: TGCAGTGTCGGGACTAGTTTCGGGTTTCATTTCTTC. Protein: CSVGTSFGFHFF.

The chain links TRBV4-2 to TRBJ2-4; D is perhaps TRBD2 (6 bases). The CDR3 length is 15 residues. Germline V gives CDR1 LGHNA, CDR2 YNFKEQ. Trimming cost V 4 bases and J 7 bases, with 17 bases left between them. CDR3 amino acids: CASSPGTGEGNIQYF. In nucleotides, the CDR3 is TGTGCCAGCAGCCCCGGGACTGGCGAAGGGAACATTCAGTACTTC.

CDR3: CSVDETGVYGYTF. The CDR3, as DNA: TGCAGCGTTGATGAGACAGGGGTCTATGGCTACACCTTC. The chain joins TRBV29-1 to TRBJ1-2, with 8 bases identical to TRBD1. Trimming at V came to 3 bases and at J to 4 bases, leaving 4 bases not matched to a gene. CDR3 length equals 13 residues. Looked up from germline, CDR1 is SQVTM and CDR2 is ANQGSEA.

V usage is TRBV18 and J usage is TRBJ2-1, with 7 bases fitting TRBD2. Germline V gene data show CDR1 as KGHSH and CDR2 as LQKENI. After removal of 0 bases from V and 3 bases from J, the junction contained 11 bases not matched to a gene. This CDR3 is 18 amino acids long. The chain's CDR3 is CASSPPVGGSNLYNEQFF. CDR3 nucleotides: TGTGCCAGCTCACCACCGGTAGGCGGGAGTAACCTCTACAATGAGCAGTTCTTC.

This clonotype was counted between two and nine times. The V call is TRBV29-1, the J call TRBJ2-5; D gene uncertain. The germline gives CDR1 SQVTM, CDR2 ANQGSEA. V lost 6 bases to trimming and J lost 5 bases, with 10 bases between them. The CDR3 has 11 amino acids. The CDR3 region is CSVLAFETQYF. As DNA, the CDR3 is TGCAGCGTCTTGGCCTTCGAGACCCAGTACTTC.

This clonotype has at least ten counts. The chain recombines TRBV12-3 or TRBV12-4 with TRBJ2-5; D not certain. The CDR3 is 11 amino acids. The V end was cut by 6 bases, the J end by 5 bases, with 7 bases between. This chain's CDR3 is CASSRRETQYF. CDR3 in DNA: TGTGCCAGCAGCCGTCGGGAGACCCAGTACTTC.

For the CDR3, the DNA is TGCAGCGTTGACTGGGGGACAGGAGCAGATACGCAGTATTTT. Amino acids: CSVDWGTGADTQYF. V is TRBV29-1 and J is TRBJ2-3, with 8 positions matching TRBD1. Trimming cost V 3 bases and J 4 bases; bases outside gene matches: 6. The CDR3 covers 14 residues. Germline-derived CDR1 and CDR2 are SQVTM and ANQGSEA.

J is TRBJ2-5 and V is TRBV27; the D is unclear. Trimming stripped 5 bases from V and 2 bases from J, with 9 bases between. The CDR3 has 13 amino acids. Germline lookup yields CDR1 MNHEY and CDR2 SMNVEV (reference sequence). The CDR3: CASSVIGQETQYF. The CDR3 DNA reads as TGTGCCAGCAGTGTGATAGGTCAAGAGACCCAGTACTTC.

The chain uses TRBV20-1 and TRBJ1-1, with a possible D match to TRBD1 (5 bases). The CDR3 extends over 13 amino acids. Germline V gene data show CDR1 as DFQATT and CDR2 as SNEGSKA (reference sequence). V was cut by 4 bases and J by 3 bases, with 12 bases left in between. For the CDR3, the DNA is TGCAGTGCTAAGGATCGGGGGGACACTGAAGCTTTCTTT. Encoded protein: CSAKDRGDTEAFF.

This clonotype has just a few counts. A junction boundary mismatches the germline segment, possibly from a read error. The chain is built from TRBV10-3 and TRBJ2-2, with 9 bases aligning to TRBD1. Germline V gene data show CDR1 as ENHRY and CDR2 as SYGVKD. The CDR3 runs 14 residues. The CDR3 nucleotides are TGTGCCACCCAGGGGACAGGGACTAACACCGGGGAGCTGTTT. Translating it yields CATQGTGTNTGELF.

The rearrangement uses TRBV29-1 and TRBJ1-1; TRBD1 is a possible D gene (6 bases). The CDR3 runs 13 residues. V was cut by 7 bases and J by 5 bases, with 17 bases left in between. Germline V gives CDR1 SQVTM, CDR2 ANQGSEA. The CDR3 loop reads CSGEGHTGTEAFF. The CDR3 DNA reads as TGCAGCGGAGAGGGGCACACAGGGACTGAAGCTTTCTTT.

This clonotype came up many times. The genes are TRBV5-1 and TRBJ2-3; the match to TRBD1 covers 9 bases. This CDR3 contains 15 residues. CDR1 is SGHRS, CDR2 YFSETQ, per germline. The trim removed 5 bases at V and 3 bases at J, leaving 7 bases unmatched. The CDR3 sequence: CASSSGTGWTDTQYF. CDR3 nucleotide sequence: TGCGCCAGCAGTTCCGGGACAGGGTGGACAGATACGCAGTATTTT.

The V call is TRBV11-2, the J call TRBJ2-3; D may be TRBD2 (5 bases). Germline V gene data show CDR1 as SGHAT and CDR2 as FQNNGV. V was clipped by 1 base and J by 5 bases, with 10 bases between them. The CDR3 totals 14 residues. CDR3 residues: CASSLAGRRDTQYF. The CDR3 DNA reads as TGTGCCAGCAGCTTAGCTGGGAGACGAGATACGCAGTATTTT.

This clonotype has only a few counts. V usage is TRBV3-1 and J usage is TRBJ2-3, with D unclear. Between the trimmed V and J ends, which lost 4 bases and 0 bases, there was a span of 14 bases. Germline V lookup: CDR1 LGHDT, CDR2 YNNKEL (reference sequence). The CDR3 is 16 residues long. CDR3 nucleotide sequence: TGTGCCAGCAGCCTTCCCGGGCGGCCAAGCACAGATACGCAGTATTTT. It is translated as CASSLPGRPSTDTQYF.

The V call is TRBV5-1, the J call TRBJ2-7; D gene uncertain. The V gene lost 0 bases and the J gene lost 0 bases, with 7 bases spanning the gap. The CDR3 sequence is 14 residues long. Germline V lookup: CDR1 SGHRS, CDR2 YFSETQ. The CDR3 protein is CASSLVSLSYEQYF. As DNA, the CDR3 is TGCGCCAGCAGCTTGGTCAGTCTCTCCTACGAGCAGTACTTC.

This rearrangement joins TRBV7-2 to TRBJ2-5; D possibly matches TRBD1 or TRBD2 (6 bases each). The ends were cut back, 2 bases at V and 5 bases at J, with 18 bases in the middle. The CDR3 is 16 amino acids. Germline assignment: CDR1 SGHTA and CDR2 FQGNSA. As DNA, the CDR3 is TGTGCCAGCAGCTTAAGGGGGGCTCGCATTCGGGAGACCCAGTACTTC. Its protein is CASSLRGARIRETQYF. The full variable domain, rest sourced from reference TRBV7-2 and TRBJ2-5, is GAGVSQSPSNKVTEKGKDVELRCDPISGHTALYWYRQSLGQGLEFLIYFQGNSAPDKSGLPSDRFSAERTGGSVSTLTIQRTQQEDSAVYLCASSLRGARIRETQYFGPGTRLLVL.

There are many counts of this clonotype. The gene calls are TRBV28 and TRBJ2-3; D is unresolved. This CDR3 region has 14 residues. Trimming pared 3 bases from V and 0 bases from J, leaving 7 bases between. Germline values: CDR1 MDHEN, CDR2 SYDVKM. CDR3: CASSLMGSTDTQYF. The CDR3 DNA is TGTGCCAGCAGTTTGATGGGAAGCACAGATACGCAGTATTTT.

This clonotype appeared a few times. The J gene is TRBJ2-1, the V gene TRBV5-1, with a weak D call TRBD2 (6 bases). This CDR3 spans 12 amino acids. The ends were cut back, 4 bases at V and 7 bases at J, with 9 bases in the middle. Germline V gene data show CDR1 as SGHRS and CDR2 as YFSETQ. CDR3 DNA sequence: TGCGCCAGCAGCCGACTAGAGAATGAGCAGTTCTTC. Its translation is CASSRLENEQFF.

This clonotype was counted between two and nine times. The chain uses TRBV12-3 or TRBV12-4 and TRBJ1-5; D is unresolved. This CDR3 is built from 13 residues. Between the trimmed V and J ends, which lost 6 bases and 10 bases, there was a span of 16 bases. The CDR3 DNA is TGTGCCAGCAGCCTGAAGGGTAGTCCACCCCAGCATTTT. Its protein is CASSLKGSPPQHF.

On this clonotype: One end of the junction does not line up with germline, which may come from a read error. The chain recombines TRBV6-1 with TRBJ2-4; D gene uncertain. The CDR3 spans 13 residues. From germline, CDR1 is MNHNS and CDR2 SASEGT. CDR3 region: CASSEVPKNIQYF. CDR3 DNA sequence: TGTGCCAGCAGCGAAGTACCCAAAAACATTCAGTACTTC.

This clonotype was seen repeatedly, ten times or more. The chain has TRBV11-1 and TRBJ2-2, with 9 bases lining up with TRBD1. CDR1 and CDR2 (germline): SGHAT, FQDESV (reference sequence). The CDR3 is 18 residues long. After removal of 3 bases from V and 2 bases from J, the junction contained 10 bases not matched to a gene. CDR3 protein: CASSFPRTGEINTGELFF. The CDR3 DNA is TGTGCCAGCAGCTTCCCCAGGACAGGGGAAATTAACACCGGGGAGCTGTTTTTT. The full variable domain, its missing parts supplied by reference TRBV11-1 and TRBJ2-2, is EAEVAQSPRYKITEKSQAVAFWCDPISGHATLYWYRQILGQGPELLVQFQDESVVDDSQLPKDRFSAERLKGVDSTLKIQPAELGDSAMYLCASSFPRTGEINTGELFFGEGSRLTVL.

This clonotype was detected a few times. The J gene is TRBJ1-5, the V gene TRBV7-9; D may be TRBD1 (6 bases). Germline V lookup: CDR1 SEHNR, CDR2 FQNEAQ (reference sequence). Trimming pared 0 bases from V and 3 bases from J, leaving 9 bases between. The CDR3 has 15 residues. CDR3: CASSLATGNNQPQHF. The CDR3 region has the DNA TGTGCCAGCAGCTTAGCAACAGGGAACAATCAGCCCCAGCATTTT.

The chain recombines TRBV23-1 with TRBJ2-2; TRBD2 is a possible D gene (6 bases). TRBV23-1 is given ORF status, its function remaining uncertain. V was trimmed by 3 bases and J by 4 bases, leaving 9 bases between them. CDR3 size: 14 residues. As DNA, the CDR3 is TGCGCCAGCAGTCATAAGGGACTCACCGGGGAGCTGTTTTTT. This sequence encodes CASSHKGLTGELFF.

This chain connects TRBV12-3 or TRBV12-4 to TRBJ2-2; D uncertain. With 1 base removed from V and 3 bases from J, the gap between germline ends came to 6 bases. The CDR3 covers 14 residues. Here the CDR3 reads CASSLGPHTGELFF. Written as DNA, the CDR3 is TGTGCCAGCAGTTTAGGACCCCACACCGGGGAGCTGTTTTTT.

This clonotype was seen ten or more times. V gene TRBV3-1 combines with J gene TRBJ2-1; D gene ambiguous. Trimming left V 1 base short and J 3 bases short, with 4 bases between. Per the germline V gene, CDR1 is LGHDT and CDR2 is YNNKEL (reference sequence). There are 13 residues in the CDR3. The CDR3: CASSQARYNEQFF. The CDR3 DNA is TGTGCCAGCAGCCAAGCCCGCTACAATGAGCAGTTCTTC.

This clonotype was found a few times. The J gene is TRBJ2-3, the V gene TRBV24-1; D possibly corresponds to TRBD2 (6 bases). The CDR3 has 13 amino acids. The germline CDR1 and CDR2 sequences are KGHDR and SFDVKD. V was clipped by 1 base and J by 6 bases, with 7 bases between them. The CDR3 here is CATSDFGGDTQYF. The CDR3 coding sequence is TGTGCCACCAGTGATTTCGGAGGGGATACGCAGTATTTT.

The sample holds a few counts of this clonotype. This sequence joins TRBV5-1 and TRBJ1-1, with D perhaps matching TRBD1 (5 bases). Looked up from germline, CDR1 is SGHRS and CDR2 is YFSETQ. There are 14 residues in the CDR3. The V end lost 6 bases, the J end lost 0 bases, and 12 bases lay between the germline ends. CDR3 bases: TGCGCCAGCATAGGGACGGAGATGAACACTGAAGCTTTCTTT. The encoded protein is CASIGTEMNTEAFF.